This T cell receptor beta chain appears in the sequencing data of a study of blood T cell repertoires in COVID-19. Study context: The cDNA or gDNA used as material had been derived from T cells, B-cell-depleted T cells, or PBMCs.

This clone has only a few counts. Per the original methods: Cell counts per sample came from amplifying reference gene primers. Sequencing used immunoSEQ multiplex PCR; TCRdb keeps in-frame clones, though not all of them. V and J calls and clone size are copied from that table; D and trimming were computed from the DNA. The sample holds approximately 140,000 clones, more than 75% seen once. The CDR3 is 15 amino acids. J gave up 3 bases and V 7 bases, and 7 bases lay outside the gene matches. Germline V lookup: CDR1 MNHEY, CDR2 SVGAGI. Sequencing was done on a sample of peripheral blood. This clonotype was obtained from a woman in her thirties or forties with acute or convalescent COVID-19. The chain recombines TRBV6-5 with TRBJ2-7; the match to TRBD2 covers 12 bases. The CDR3 loop reads CASTSGLAGHYEQYF. The CDR3 DNA follows: TGTGCCAGCACCTCGGGACTAGCGGGCCACTACGAGCAGTACTTC.